This T cell receptor beta chain was identified during a study of CD8+ T cells in alopecia areata. General study findings and limits: Higher clonality and more expanded CD8+ clones appeared in lesional than normal scalp. For patients receiving tofacitinib, scalp clonality and expanded CD8+ clones among the top 100 significantly decreased.

Between the trimmed V and J ends, which lost 1 base and 2 bases, there was a span of 11 bases. The CDR3 has 15 amino acids. Germline CDR1 reads MGHRA; CDR2 reads YSYEKL. Treatment here: oral pan-JAK inhibitor, 5-10 mg twice daily. As regards this clone: No antigen is known for it.

Extracted RNA was reverse transcribed into cDNA, the sequencing template. Clones were read by immunoSEQ multiplex PCR, and TCRdb kept only the in-frame ones, dropping some. The sample holds about 130,000 clones, about 59% seen once. This chain links TRBV4-1 with TRBJ1-1; D is uncertain. Sequenced here: CD8+ T cells sorted from blood, sampled at week 4, from a patient treated with tofacitinib. The receptor comes from a human donor with alopecia areata. The CDR3: CASSQALWANTEAFF. In DNA form, the CDR3 reads TGCGCCAGCAGCCAAGCATTGTGGGCTAACACTGAAGCTTTCTTT.